Listed here are 12 T cell receptor beta chains from one sample, sequenced in a study of blood T cells in healthy people across ages. A second roughly 6 to 11 cycle PCR used barcoded and J-beta primers. TCRdb ran MiXCR on the 5' RACE reads and lists one entry per CDR3 protein. The sample shows about 570,000 distinct CDR3 sequences, about 28% of them seen only once. This same sample was also taken into another study, of T cells of mothers and their children.

The sequencing input was blood. The origin of the receptors is a boy aged 2 to 10 in good health.

This clonotype was found a few times. The rearrangement uses TRBV6-2 or TRBV6-3 and TRBJ2-7; 10 positions match TRBD1. J was trimmed by 3 bases and V by 7 bases; bases with no gene match: 6. CDR3 length: 14 residues. The germline gives CDR1 MNHEY, CDR2 SVGEGT. CDR3 nucleotide sequence: TGTGCCAGCACCCACGGACAGGGGGGCTACGAGCAGTACTTC. It is translated as CASTHGQGGYEQYF.

The CDR3 DNA follows: TGTGCCACCAGCAGACTGGGCGTTCAAGAGACCCAGTACTTC. It encodes CATSRLGVQETQYF. The rearrangement links TRBV15 to TRBJ2-5; D unresolved. Trimming shortened V by 2 bases and J by 2 bases, and 9 bases separated the two germline ends. CDR1 and CDR2 (germline): LNHNV, YYDKDF (reference sequence). This CDR3 has 14 residues.

The V call is TRBV9, the J call TRBJ2-5; D is perhaps TRBD2 (6 bases). Gene TRBJ2-1 matches the end of the DNA better, so the J call may be wrong. CDR3 length: 14 amino acids. Germline V CDR1 and CDR2: SGDLS, YYNGEE. The CDR3 here is CASSVGTSDNEQFF. In nucleotides, the CDR3 is TGTGCCAGCAGCGTCGGGACTTCCGATAATGAGCAGTTCTTC.

The chain joins TRBV20-1 to TRBJ1-2; 8 nucleotides match TRBD1. The CDR3 runs to 16 residues. Germline CDR1 and CDR2: DFQATT and SNEGSKA (reference sequence). V was clipped by 0 bases and J by 6 bases; unmatched bases: 12. CDR3 in DNA: TGCAGTGCTAGAGATGGAGCGACAGGGGCTACTAATGGCTACACCTTC. This encodes CSARDGATGATNGYTF.

This rearrangement joins TRBV7-2 to TRBJ2-5, with D unclear. The germline V and J ends were trimmed by 6 bases and 5 bases, with 19 bases remaining between them. The CDR3 has 15 residues. The germline CDR1 and CDR2 sequences are SGHTA and FQGNSA. In DNA, the CDR3 is TGTGCCAGCAGTTTGGTGGTGGCGTCGTGGGAGACCCAGTACTTC. This codes for CASSLVVASWETQYF. Supplemented by reference TRBV7-2 and TRBJ2-5, the full variable domain reads GAGVSQSPSNKVTEKGKDVELRCDPISGHTALYWYRQSLGQGLEFLIYFQGNSAPDKSGLPSDRFSAERTGGSVSTLTIQRTQQEDSAVYLCASSLVVASWETQYFGPGTRLLVL.

The chain links TRBV12-5 to TRBJ1-2; D not certain. The V gene lost 3 bases and the J gene lost 1 base, with 3 bases spanning the gap. The length of the CDR3 is 12 residues. The germline V gene encodes CDR1 LGHNT and CDR2 FRNRAP. The CDR3 loop reads CASGFLNYGYTF. CDR3 in DNA: TGTGCTAGTGGTTTCCTTAACTATGGCTACACCTTC.

V usage is TRBV29-1 and J usage is TRBJ2-7; 7 positions match TRBD1. The V and J ends lost 4 bases and 7 bases, in that order; junction bases with no gene match: 16. Germline-derived CDR1 and CDR2 are SQVTM and ANQGSEA. The CDR3 has 15 residues. Here the CDR3 DNA reads TGCAGCGTTGCCGCTTCCACGACAGGGTCCGGGGAGCAGTACTTC. This translates into CSVAASTTGSGEQYF.

The CDR3 DNA follows: TGTGCTAGTGGTTTGGAAGGTATCCATCAGCCCCAGCATTTT. Translating gives CASGLEGIHQPQHF. This sequence joins TRBV12-5 and TRBJ1-5; D remains unclear. Looked up from germline, CDR1 is LGHNT and CDR2 is FRNRAP. The V end was cut by 1 base, the J end by 5 bases, with 9 bases between. The CDR3 covers 14 residues.

The V gene is TRBV11-2, the J gene TRBJ1-2, with a tentative D call TRBD1 (6 bases). V was trimmed by 5 bases and J by 14 bases, leaving 18 bases between them. Germline V lookup: CDR1 SGHAT, CDR2 FQNNGV. The CDR3 is made up of 12 amino acids. The CDR3, as DNA: TGTGCCAGCAGCGGGGGCCCGGGGATGGAGACCTTC. Amino acid sequence: CASSGGPGMETF.

This clonotype was found a few times. DNA for the CDR3: TGTGCCAGCAGCAGCGGGACAGTGGTTACTGAAGCTTTCTTT. It codes for CASSSGTVVTEAFF. The V and J genes are TRBV27 and TRBJ1-1; 7 positions match TRBD1. Germline V gene data show CDR1 as MNHEY and CDR2 as SMNVEV (reference sequence). The CDR3 loop spans 14 amino acids. J lost 5 bases, V lost 6 bases, and 9 bases had no gene match.

This clonotype was counted a few times. One junction end does not reproduce the germline sequence, and a read error may be involved. V and J are TRBV12-3 or TRBV12-4 and TRBJ1-4, with D perhaps matching TRBD1 (5 bases). The CDR3 totals 12 residues. CDR3 residues: CAGRQREEKLFF. CDR3 sequence (DNA): TGTGCCGGCAGACAGCGGGAAGAAAAACTGTTTTTT.

The gene calls are TRBV5-1 and TRBJ2-3, with D perhaps assigned TRBD1 or TRBD2 (5 bases each). CDR1 is SGHRS, CDR2 YFSETQ, per germline. The CDR3 has 13 residues. V lost 3 bases to trimming and J lost 4 bases, with 9 bases between them. The CDR3 bases are TGCGCCAGCAGCTGGGGGAGCGCAGATACGCAGTATTTT. This translates into CASSWGSADTQYF.